The source of this T cell receptor beta chain is a study of blood T cell repertoires in COVID-19. Study at large: Sample material is recorded as cDNA or gDNA derived from T cells, B-cell-depleted T cells, or PBMCs.

From germline, CDR1 is MNHEY and CDR2 SMNVEV (reference sequence). This CDR3 is 15 amino acids long. V dropped 6 bases and J dropped 3; count of bases not matched to a gene: 8. How the authors handled the data: Researchers report that nucleated cell counts were estimated from reference gene primer amplification. TCRdb's table, derived via immunoSEQ multiplex PCR, lists solely in-frame clones and lacks some. V, J and clone size are those of that table, while D and trimming were read from the DNA. The profile covers around 140,000 clones, with roughly 89% appearing a single time and 8.6% taken by the ten largest.

V usage is TRBV27 and J usage is TRBJ1-5; TRBD1 agrees at 7 bases. This sequence was found in a woman aged 45-65 years with active or convalescent COVID-19. What was sequenced was peripheral blood. The CDR3 region has the DNA TGTGCCAGCAGCCGGGACAGCAAAACCAATCAGCCCCAGCATTTT. Protein: CASSRDSKTNQPQHF.